The rows below give T cell receptor beta chains drawn from one sample of a study of CD8+ T cells in alopecia areata. Sequencing was performed with immunoSEQ multiplex PCR; in TCRdb, only in-frame clones are kept and a portion is missing. Here the sample spans 250,000 to 300,000 clones, 58% being singletons. This sample comprised CD4+ T cells sorted from blood, obtained at week 24, from a patient treated with tofacitinib. Receptors originate from a human donor with alopecia areata. The CDR3 runs from the conserved cysteine through the conserved F or W. The D gene is left open where the match is weak. The size entry is marked missing in some rows and otherwise reads once, few, many or a size class.

clone size: -
J gene: TRBJ1-1
D gene: -
V gene: TRBV25-1
CDR3 DNA: TGTGCCAGCAGTGAAGCCAGGAACACTGAAGCTTTCTTT
CDR3 protein: CASSEARNTEAFF

clone size: -
J gene: TRBJ2-3
D gene: -
V gene: TRBV20-1
CDR3 DNA: TGCAGTGCTAGAGATATGGATACGCAGTATTTT
CDR3 protein: CSARDMDTQYF

clone size: -
J gene: TRBJ1-2
D gene: -
V gene: TRBV30
CDR3 DNA: TGTGCCTGGAGCCCGGTGGGGCAGTCTAGGGGCTACACCTTC
CDR3 protein: CAWSPVGQSRGYTF

clone size: few
J gene: TRBJ2-7
D gene: TRBD1
V gene: TRBV5-1
CDR3 DNA: TGCGCCAGCATGGGACAGCCTTCGGACTACGAGCAGTACTTC
CDR3 protein: CASMGQPSDYEQYF

clone size: -
J gene: TRBJ2-3
D gene: TRBD2
V gene: TRBV4-3
CDR3 DNA: TGCGCCAGCAGCCAAGAGGGCGGGGGGCGCACAGATACGCAGTATTTT
CDR3 protein: CASSQEGGGRTDTQYF

clone size: -
J gene: TRBJ2-1
D gene: TRBD2
V gene: TRBV10-3
CDR3 DNA: TGTGCCTCCCCCTGGGGGGGATTAGAGTACAATGAGCAGTTCTTC
CDR3 protein: CASPWGGLEYNEQFF

clone size: -
J gene: TRBJ2-4
D gene: -
V gene: TRBV11-2
CDR3 DNA: TGTGCCAGCAGTCCCGGACAGTGGCAAAACATTCAGTACTTC
CDR3 protein: CASSPGQWQNIQYF

clone size: -
J gene: TRBJ2-2
D gene: -
V gene: TRBV7-2
CDR3 DNA: TGTGCCAGCAGCCTTGCGGGGGCTAACACCGGGGAGCTGTTTTTT
CDR3 protein: CASSLAGANTGELFF

clone size: -
J gene: TRBJ2-3
D gene: -
V gene: TRBV5-6
CDR3 DNA: TGTGCCAGCAGCGGACGGGGCCGCGGGGCAGATACGCAGTATTTT
CDR3 protein: CASSGRGRGADTQYF

clone size: -
J gene: TRBJ2-1
D gene: -
V gene: TRBV2
CDR3 DNA: TGTGCCAGCAGTGAGACGGGAGTCGGGGGCCATGAGCAGTTCTTC
CDR3 protein: CASSETGVGGHEQFF

clone size: medium-sized
J gene: TRBJ2-7
D gene: -
V gene: TRBV4-3
CDR3 DNA: TGCGCCAGCAGCCAAGATCTCAGGAACGAGCAGTACTTC
CDR3 protein: CASSQDLRNEQYF

clone size: -
J gene: TRBJ1-2
D gene: TRBD1
V gene: TRBV18
CDR3 DNA: TGTGCCAGCTCACCACCGGCCGTGGACAGGGTCGGCTACACCTTC
CDR3 protein: CASSPPAVDRVGYTF

clone size: few
J gene: TRBJ1-1
D gene: -
V gene: TRBV30
CDR3 DNA: TGTGCCTGGAGTATCCCCACGAACACTGAAGCTTTCTTT
CDR3 protein: CAWSIPTNTEAFF

clone size: -
J gene: TRBJ1-2
D gene: TRBD1
V gene: TRBV4-1
CDR3 DNA: TGCGCCAGCAGCCAAGGACAGGGGTATGGCTACACTTTC
CDR3 protein: CASSQGQGYGYTF

clone size: -
J gene: TRBJ2-3
D gene: -
V gene: TRBV7-2
CDR3 DNA: TGTGCCAGCAGCTTCCCAGGGAAAGATACGCAGTATTTT
CDR3 protein: CASSFPGKDTQYF

clone size: -
J gene: TRBJ2-3
D gene: TRBD2
V gene: TRBV6-5
CDR3 DNA: TGTGCCAGCAGTAGACAAGCGGGGCAGACAGATACGCAGTATTTT
CDR3 protein: CASSRQAGQTDTQYF

clone size: -
J gene: TRBJ2-1
D gene: -
V gene: TRBV7-9
CDR3 DNA: TGTGCCAGCAGCTCCTCGTATGAGCAGTTCTTC
CDR3 protein: CASSSSYEQFF

clone size: -
J gene: TRBJ2-1
D gene: TRBD2
V gene: TRBV29-1
CDR3 DNA: TGCAGCGTGGAACTAGCGAATGAGCAGTTCTTC
CDR3 protein: CSVELANEQFF

clone size: -
J gene: TRBJ2-1
D gene: TRBD2
V gene: TRBV4-1
CDR3 DNA: TGCGCCAGCAGCCAATTGCGACTAGCGAACAATGAGCAGTTCTTC
CDR3 protein: CASSQLRLANNEQFF

clone size: few
J gene: TRBJ2-3
D gene: -
V gene: TRBV5-1
CDR3 DNA: TGCGCCAGCAGCTCCAGAGGGGTGTATGCAGATACGCAGTATTTT
CDR3 protein: CASSSRGVYADTQYF

clone size: once
J gene: TRBJ1-2
D gene: -
V gene: TRBV2
CDR3 DNA: TGTGCCAGCAACGAGCACTATGGCTACACCTTC
CDR3 protein: CASNEHYGYTF

clone size: few
J gene: TRBJ2-6
D gene: TRBD1
V gene: TRBV28
CDR3 DNA: TGTGCCAGCCGACAGGGGACCTTCCTCTCTGGGGCCAACGTCCTGACTTTC
CDR3 protein: CASRQGTFLSGANVLTF

clone size: few
J gene: TRBJ2-3
D gene: -
V gene: TRBV5-1
CDR3 DNA: TGCGCCAGCAGCTTCGAACAGCTGACAGATACGCAGTATTTT
CDR3 protein: CASSFEQLTDTQYF

clone size: -
J gene: TRBJ1-2
D gene: -
V gene: TRBV30
CDR3 DNA: TGTGCCTGCCCCCAAAACTATGGCTACACCTTC
CDR3 protein: CACPQNYGYTF

clone size: -
J gene: TRBJ2-7
D gene: -
V gene: TRBV5-1
CDR3 DNA: TGCGCCAGCAGCTTATCCAGTACCTACGAGCAGTACTTC
CDR3 protein: CASSLSSTYEQYF

clone size: -
J gene: TRBJ1-3
D gene: -
V gene: TRBV6-5
CDR3 DNA: TGTGCCAGCAGTTATTCGGCAGGGTCTGGAAACACCATATATTTT
CDR3 protein: CASSYSAGSGNTIYF

clone size: -
J gene: TRBJ1-1
D gene: -
V gene: TRBV29-1
CDR3 DNA: TGCAGCGTTCACCGGGCCGGCGGAGCTTTCTTT
CDR3 protein: CSVHRAGGAFF

clone size: -
J gene: TRBJ2-7
D gene: -
V gene: TRBV29-1
CDR3 DNA: TGCAGCGCTACTAGAGCCCTCAACTCCTACGAGCAGTACTTC
CDR3 protein: CSATRALNSYEQYF

clone size: once
J gene: TRBJ1-1
D gene: -
V gene: TRBV5-6
CDR3 DNA: TGTGCCAGCAGCTTGGAGGCATCGACGGTAAGCTTCTTT
CDR3 protein: CASSLEASTVSFF

clone size: once
J gene: TRBJ2-4
D gene: TRBD1
V gene: TRBV2
CDR3 DNA: TGTGCCAGCAGTGAGAACGGACAGGGAATTGGAGTGCAAAACATTCAGTACTTC
CDR3 protein: CASSENGQGIGVQNIQYF

clone size: -
J gene: TRBJ1-1
D gene: -
V gene: TRBV30
CDR3 DNA: TGTGCCTGGAGACCAGGGCGGAACACTGAAGCTTTCTTT
CDR3 protein: CAWRPGRNTEAFF

clone size: -
J gene: TRBJ1-6
D gene: TRBD1
V gene: TRBV27
CDR3 DNA: TGTGCCAGCAGTGCGATTGGGACAGGGGGCAATTCACCCCTCCACTTT
CDR3 protein: CASSAIGTGGNSPLHF

clone size: -
J gene: TRBJ1-1
D gene: -
V gene: TRBV7-9
CDR3 DNA: TGTGCCAGCAGCTTAGAGGTGACCGTGAACACTGAAGCTTTCTTT
CDR3 protein: CASSLEVTVNTEAFF

clone size: -
J gene: TRBJ1-5
D gene: -
V gene: TRBV5-6
CDR3 DNA: TGTGCCAGCAGCTTGGAAAGGGAAAATCAGCCCCAGCATTTT
CDR3 protein: CASSLERENQPQHF

clone size: -
J gene: TRBJ2-1
D gene: -
V gene: TRBV6-5
CDR3 DNA: TGTGCCAGCAACTCCCGACAGGCCCGACGGGAGCAGTTCTTC
CDR3 protein: CASNSRQARREQFF

clone size: -
J gene: TRBJ2-2
D gene: -
V gene: TRBV9
CDR3 DNA: TGTGCCAGCAGTACCTCGAACACCGGGGAGCTGTTTTTT
CDR3 protein: CASSTSNTGELFF

clone size: few
J gene: TRBJ1-1
D gene: -
V gene: TRBV5-1
CDR3 DNA: TGCGCCAGCAGCGTCCGATACGGATCGAACACTGAAGCTTTCTTT
CDR3 protein: CASSVRYGSNTEAFF

clone size: -
J gene: TRBJ2-5
D gene: TRBD2
V gene: TRBV7-2
CDR3 DNA: TGTGCCAGCAGCTCCCCGGGGGGAGCGGAGACCCAGTACTTC
CDR3 protein: CASSSPGGAETQYF

clone size: -
J gene: TRBJ2-3
D gene: TRBD1
V gene: TRBV6-5
CDR3 DNA: TGTGCCAGCAGACGGGACAGAACTAGCACAGATACGCAGTATTTT
CDR3 protein: CASRRDRTSTDTQYF

clone size: -
J gene: TRBJ1-1
D gene: -
V gene: TRBV29-1
CDR3 DNA: TGCAGCGGATCTCGGGGGTCGACTAACACTGAAGCTTTCTTT
CDR3 protein: CSGSRGSTNTEAFF

clone size: -
J gene: TRBJ2-1
D gene: -
V gene: TRBV7-6
CDR3 DNA: TGTGCCAGCAGCTTAGCGAGCCCCTACAATGAGCAGTTCTTC
CDR3 protein: CASSLASPYNEQFF

clone size: -
J gene: TRBJ1-1
D gene: TRBD1
V gene: TRBV5-6
CDR3 DNA: TGTGCCAGCAGCTTGCAACCGGGACAGCTGGCTTTCTTT
CDR3 protein: CASSLQPGQLAFF

clone size: -
J gene: TRBJ1-1
D gene: -
V gene: TRBV6-5
CDR3 DNA: TGTGCCAGCAGTCGTACAGTGAACACTGAAGCTTTCTTT
CDR3 protein: CASSRTVNTEAFF

clone size: -
J gene: TRBJ1-2
D gene: TRBD1
V gene: TRBV29-1
CDR3 DNA: TGCAGCGTCGTCTTCTGGACAGGGCTAAACTATGGCTACACCTTC
CDR3 protein: CSVVFWTGLNYGYTF

clone size: -
J gene: TRBJ1-1
D gene: TRBD1
V gene: TRBV29-1
CDR3 DNA: TGCAGCGGTTCAGGGGGCCTCAACACTGAAGCTTTCTTT
CDR3 protein: CSGSGGLNTEAFF

clone size: once
J gene: TRBJ2-3
D gene: TRBD2
V gene: TRBV15
CDR3 DNA: TGTGCCACCAGCAGAGGCATAGGAGCGGGGGACACAGATACGCAGTATTTT
CDR3 protein: CATSRGIGAGDTDTQYF

clone size: -
J gene: TRBJ1-2
D gene: -
V gene: TRBV7-9
CDR3 DNA: TGTGCCAGCAGCGACAGTCCCGAAGGGTATGGCTACACCTTC
CDR3 protein: CASSDSPEGYGYTF

clone size: -
J gene: TRBJ2-3
D gene: TRBD2
V gene: TRBV6-5
CDR3 DNA: TGTGCCAGCAGACTAGCGAGTACGCAGTATTTT
CDR3 protein: CASRLASTQYF

clone size: -
J gene: TRBJ2-5
D gene: TRBD2
V gene: TRBV12-5
CDR3 DNA: TGTGCTAGTGGTTTGATCTCTCCCGGGACTAGCGACTCAGAGACCCAGTACTTC
CDR3 protein: CASGLISPGTSDSETQYF

clone size: -
J gene: TRBJ2-7
D gene: -
V gene: TRBV28
CDR3 DNA: TGTGCCAGCAGTTCAGCCTTGGTTGCAGGGGACTTC
CDR3 protein: CASSSALVAGDF

clone size: -
J gene: TRBJ1-6
D gene: -
V gene: TRBV30
CDR3 DNA: TGTGCCTGGAGTGTACTACTAGGACAACGGAATTCACCCCTCCACTTT
CDR3 protein: CAWSVLLGQRNSPLHF

clone size: -
J gene: TRBJ1-5
D gene: -
V gene: TRBV27
CDR3 DNA: TGTGAAAAGGGGAGACGGGGTCAGCCCCAGCATTTT
CDR3 protein: CEKGRRGQPQHF